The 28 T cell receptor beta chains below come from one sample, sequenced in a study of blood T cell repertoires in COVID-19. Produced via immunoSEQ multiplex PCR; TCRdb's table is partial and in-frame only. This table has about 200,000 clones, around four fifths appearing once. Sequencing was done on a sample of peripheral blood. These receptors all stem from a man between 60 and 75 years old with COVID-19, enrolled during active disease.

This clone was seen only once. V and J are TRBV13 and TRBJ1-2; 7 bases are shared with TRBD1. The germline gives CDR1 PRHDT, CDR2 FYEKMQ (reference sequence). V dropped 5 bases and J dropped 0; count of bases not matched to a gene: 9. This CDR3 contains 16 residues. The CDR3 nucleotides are TGTGCCAGCAGCCCCGGGACAGCCCCAGCTAACTATGGCTACACCTTC. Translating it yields CASSPGTAPANYGYTF.

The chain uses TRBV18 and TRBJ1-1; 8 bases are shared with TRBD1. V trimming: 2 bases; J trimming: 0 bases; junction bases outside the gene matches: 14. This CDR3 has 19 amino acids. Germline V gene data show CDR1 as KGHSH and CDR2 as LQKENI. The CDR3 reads CASSPVWGRGRELNTEAFF. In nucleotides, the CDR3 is TGTGCCAGCTCACCAGTTTGGGGCAGGGGGCGTGAACTGAACACTGAAGCTTTCTTT.

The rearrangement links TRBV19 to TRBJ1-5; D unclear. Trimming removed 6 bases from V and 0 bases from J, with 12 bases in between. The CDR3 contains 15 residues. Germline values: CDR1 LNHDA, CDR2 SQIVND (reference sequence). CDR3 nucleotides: TGTGCCAGTAGGATACAGATCCTTAGCAATCAGCCCCAGCATTTT. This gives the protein CASRIQILSNQPQHF.

CDR3 DNA: TGTGCCTGGAGACCACAGGAGAACTATGGCTACACCTTC. Translation gives CAWRPQENYGYTF. The V gene is TRBV30, the J gene TRBJ1-2, with D tentatively TRBD1 (5 bases). Germline V gene data show CDR1 as GTSNPN and CDR2 as SVGIG (reference sequence). V was clipped by 3 bases and J by 2 bases, with 10 bases between them. CDR3 length: 13 amino acids.

CDR3 sequence reads: CASSLEGRRDQPQHF. For the CDR3, the DNA is TGCGCCAGCAGCTTGGAGGGGCGTCGGGATCAGCCCCAGCATTTT. This chain joins TRBV5-1 and TRBJ1-5; TRBD1 is a possible D gene (5 bases). CDR3 length: 15 amino acids. Trimming cost V 0 bases and J 5 bases, with 12 bases left between them. Germline V gives CDR1 SGHRS, CDR2 YFSETQ.

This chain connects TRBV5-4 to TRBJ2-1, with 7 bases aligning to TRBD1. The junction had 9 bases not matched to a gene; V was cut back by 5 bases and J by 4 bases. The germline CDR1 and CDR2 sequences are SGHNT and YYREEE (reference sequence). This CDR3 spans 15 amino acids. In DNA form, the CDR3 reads TGTGCCAGCAGATTTGACAGGGCAGATTACAATGAGCAGTTCTTC. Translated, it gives CASRFDRADYNEQFF.

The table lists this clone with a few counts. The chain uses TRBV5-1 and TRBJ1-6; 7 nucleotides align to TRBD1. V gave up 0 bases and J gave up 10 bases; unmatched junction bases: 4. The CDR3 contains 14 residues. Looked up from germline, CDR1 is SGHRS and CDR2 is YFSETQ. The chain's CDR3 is CASSLAAGGSPLHF. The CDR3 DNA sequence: TGCGCCAGCAGCTTGGCGGCAGGGGGGTCACCCCTCCACTTT.

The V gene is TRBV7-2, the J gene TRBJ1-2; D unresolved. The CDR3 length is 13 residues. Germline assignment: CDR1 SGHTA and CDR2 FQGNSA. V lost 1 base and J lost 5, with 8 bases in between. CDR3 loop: CASSLDGEYGYTF. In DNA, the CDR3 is TGTGCCAGCAGCTTAGACGGGGAGTATGGCTACACCTTC. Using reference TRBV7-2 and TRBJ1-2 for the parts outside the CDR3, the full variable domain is GAGVSQSPSNKVTEKGKDVELRCDPISGHTALYWYRQSLGQGLEFLIYFQGNSAPDKSGLPSDRFSAERTGGSVSTLTIQRTQQEDSAVYLCASSLDGEYGYTFGSGTRLTVV.

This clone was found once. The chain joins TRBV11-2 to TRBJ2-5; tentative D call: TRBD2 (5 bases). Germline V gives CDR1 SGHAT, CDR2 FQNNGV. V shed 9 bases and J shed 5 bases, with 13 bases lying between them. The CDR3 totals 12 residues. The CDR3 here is CASRGLSETQYF. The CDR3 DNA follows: TGTGCCAGTAGAGGGCTGTCGGAGACCCAGTACTTC.

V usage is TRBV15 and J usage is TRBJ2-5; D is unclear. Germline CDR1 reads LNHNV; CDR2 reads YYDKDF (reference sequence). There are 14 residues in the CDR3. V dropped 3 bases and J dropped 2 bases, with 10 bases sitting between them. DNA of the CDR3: TGTGCCACCAGCAGTGGAGTTGCTCAAGAGACCCAGTACTTC. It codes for CATSSGVAQETQYF.

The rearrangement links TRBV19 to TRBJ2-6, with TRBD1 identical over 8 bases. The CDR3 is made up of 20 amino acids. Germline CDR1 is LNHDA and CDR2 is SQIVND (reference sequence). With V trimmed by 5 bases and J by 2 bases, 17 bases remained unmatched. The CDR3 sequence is CASSDTPGRGRLAGANVLTF. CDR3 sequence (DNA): TGTGCCAGTAGTGACACCCCGGGCAGGGGGCGCCTCGCTGGGGCCAACGTCCTGACTTTC.

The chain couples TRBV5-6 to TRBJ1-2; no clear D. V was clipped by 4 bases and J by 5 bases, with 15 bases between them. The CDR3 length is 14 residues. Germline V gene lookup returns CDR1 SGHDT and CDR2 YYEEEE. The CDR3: CASSPGDRTYGYTF. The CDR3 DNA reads TGTGCCAGCAGCCCCGGAGACCGAACTTATGGCTACACCTTC.

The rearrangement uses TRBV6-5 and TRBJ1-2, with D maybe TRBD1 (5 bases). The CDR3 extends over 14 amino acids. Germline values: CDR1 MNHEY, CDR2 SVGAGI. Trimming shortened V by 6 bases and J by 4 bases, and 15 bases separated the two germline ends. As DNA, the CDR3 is TGTGCCAGCAGGGGATCGGGGGTCGCCTATGGCTACACCTTC. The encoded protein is CASRGSGVAYGYTF.

DNA of the CDR3: TGTGCCAGCAGTAACACAGGGAGCCGTAACACTGAAGCTTTCTTT. It codes for CASSNTGSRNTEAFF. The chain joins TRBV6-5 to TRBJ1-1; D might be TRBD1 (6 bases). Looked up from germline, CDR1 is MNHEY and CDR2 is SVGAGI. The CDR3 covers 15 residues. V lost 5 bases, J lost 2 bases, and 15 bases lay in between.

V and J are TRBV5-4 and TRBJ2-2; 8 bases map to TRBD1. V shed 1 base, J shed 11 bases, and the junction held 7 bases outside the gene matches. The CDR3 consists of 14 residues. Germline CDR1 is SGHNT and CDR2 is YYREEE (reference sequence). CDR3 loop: CASSLTDRGNELFF. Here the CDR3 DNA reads TGTGCCAGCAGCTTGACCGACAGGGGCAACGAGCTGTTTTTT.

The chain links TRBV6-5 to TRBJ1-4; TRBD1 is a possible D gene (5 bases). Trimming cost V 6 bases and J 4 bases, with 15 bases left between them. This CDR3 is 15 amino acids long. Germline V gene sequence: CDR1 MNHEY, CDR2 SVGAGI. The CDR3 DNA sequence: TGTGCCAGCAGGCCCGGTACAGGAGATAATGAAAAACTGTTTTTT. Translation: CASRPGTGDNEKLFF.

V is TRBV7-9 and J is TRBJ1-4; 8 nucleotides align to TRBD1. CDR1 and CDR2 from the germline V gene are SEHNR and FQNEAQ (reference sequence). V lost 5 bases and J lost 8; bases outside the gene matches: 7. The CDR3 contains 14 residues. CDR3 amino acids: CASSPRTGREKLFF. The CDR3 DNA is TGTGCCAGCAGCCCTAGGACAGGGCGGGAAAAACTGTTTTTT.

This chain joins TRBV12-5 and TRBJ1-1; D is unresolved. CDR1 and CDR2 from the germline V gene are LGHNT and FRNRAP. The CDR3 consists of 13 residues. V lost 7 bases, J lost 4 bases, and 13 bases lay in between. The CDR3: CASVRVFGTEAFF. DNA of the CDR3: TGTGCTAGTGTCCGGGTTTTTGGCACTGAAGCTTTCTTT.

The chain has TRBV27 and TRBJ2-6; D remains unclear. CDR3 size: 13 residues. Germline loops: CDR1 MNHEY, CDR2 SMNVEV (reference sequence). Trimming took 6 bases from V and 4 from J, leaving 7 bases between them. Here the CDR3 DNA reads TGTGCCAGCAGACGAGCGGGGGCCAACGTCCTGACTTTC. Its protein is CASRRAGANVLTF. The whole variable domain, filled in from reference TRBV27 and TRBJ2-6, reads EAQVTQNPRYLITVTGKKLTVTCSQNMNHEYMSWYRQDPGLGLRQIYYSMNVEVTDKGDVPEGYKVSRKEKRNFPLILESPSPNQTSLYFCASRRAGANVLTFGAGSRLTVL.

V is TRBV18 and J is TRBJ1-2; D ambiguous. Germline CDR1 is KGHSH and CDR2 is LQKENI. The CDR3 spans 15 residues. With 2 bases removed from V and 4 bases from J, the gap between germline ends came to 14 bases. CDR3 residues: CASSPNLLPSYGYTF. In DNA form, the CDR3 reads TGTGCCAGCTCACCAAACCTGCTTCCTAGCTATGGCTACACCTTC.

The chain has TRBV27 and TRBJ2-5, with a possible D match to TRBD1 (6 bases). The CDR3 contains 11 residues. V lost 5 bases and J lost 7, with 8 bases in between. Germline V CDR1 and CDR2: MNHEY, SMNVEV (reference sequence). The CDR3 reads CASSLGGTQYF. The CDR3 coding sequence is TGTGCCAGCAGTCTAGGGGGGACCCAGTACTTC.

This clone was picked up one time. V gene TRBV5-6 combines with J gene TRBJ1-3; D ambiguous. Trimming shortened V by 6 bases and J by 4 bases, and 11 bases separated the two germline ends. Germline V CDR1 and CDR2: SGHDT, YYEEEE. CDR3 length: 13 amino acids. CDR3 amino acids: CASNRNFGNTIYF. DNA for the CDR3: TGTGCCAGCAACAGAAATTTCGGAAACACCATATATTTT.

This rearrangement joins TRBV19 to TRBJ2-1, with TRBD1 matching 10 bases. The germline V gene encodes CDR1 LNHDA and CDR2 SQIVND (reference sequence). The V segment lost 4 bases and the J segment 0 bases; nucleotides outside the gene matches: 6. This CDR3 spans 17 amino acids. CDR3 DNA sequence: TGTGCCAGTAGTAAAACCGGACAGGGGGTCTCCTACAATGAGCAGTTCTTC. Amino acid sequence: CASSKTGQGVSYNEQFF.

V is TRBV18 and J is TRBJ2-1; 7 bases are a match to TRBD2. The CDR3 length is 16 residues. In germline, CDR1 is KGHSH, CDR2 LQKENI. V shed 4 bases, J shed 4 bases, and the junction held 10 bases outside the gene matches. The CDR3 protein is CASSRLGASGYNEQFF. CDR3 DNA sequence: TGTGCCAGCTCACGCCTCGGGGCTAGCGGATACAATGAGCAGTTCTTC.

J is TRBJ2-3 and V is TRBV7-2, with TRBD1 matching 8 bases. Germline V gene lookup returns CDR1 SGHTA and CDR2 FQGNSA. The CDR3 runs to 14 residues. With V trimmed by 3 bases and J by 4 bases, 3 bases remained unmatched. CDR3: CASSFSRGPDTQYF. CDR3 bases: TGTGCCAGCAGCTTTTCCAGGGGGCCAGATACGCAGTATTTT. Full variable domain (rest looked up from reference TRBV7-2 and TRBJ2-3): GAGVSQSPSNKVTEKGKDVELRCDPISGHTALYWYRQSLGQGLEFLIYFQGNSAPDKSGLPSDRFSAERTGGSVSTLTIQRTQQEDSAVYLCASSFSRGPDTQYFGPGTRLTVL.

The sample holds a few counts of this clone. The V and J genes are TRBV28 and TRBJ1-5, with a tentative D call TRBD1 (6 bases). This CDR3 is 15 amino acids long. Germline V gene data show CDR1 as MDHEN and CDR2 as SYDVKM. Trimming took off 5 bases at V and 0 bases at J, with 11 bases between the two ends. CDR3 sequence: CASSPGQYSNQPQHF. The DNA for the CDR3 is TGTGCCAGCAGTCCCGGACAGTATAGCAATCAGCCCCAGCATTTT.

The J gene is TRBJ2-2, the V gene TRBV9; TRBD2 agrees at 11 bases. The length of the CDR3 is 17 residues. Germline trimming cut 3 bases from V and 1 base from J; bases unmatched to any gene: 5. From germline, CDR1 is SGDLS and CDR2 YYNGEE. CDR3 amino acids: CASSEHLAGGNTGELFF. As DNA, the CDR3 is TGTGCCAGCAGCGAACACCTAGCGGGAGGGAACACCGGGGAGCTGTTTTTT.

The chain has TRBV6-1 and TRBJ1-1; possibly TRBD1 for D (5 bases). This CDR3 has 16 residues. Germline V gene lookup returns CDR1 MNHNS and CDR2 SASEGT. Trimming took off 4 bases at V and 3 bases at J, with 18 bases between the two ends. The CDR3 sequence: CASSGGTPVWDTEAFF. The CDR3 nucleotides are TGTGCCAGCAGTGGCGGGACTCCTGTATGGGACACTGAAGCTTTCTTT.